One sample yielded the 26 T cell receptor beta chains listed below, sequenced in a study of control samples from healthy donors and cancer patients. Data came from immunoSEQ multiplex PCR; TCRdb stores just in-frame clones and leaves some out. This sample yields just over 30,000 clones, of which approximately 93% are seen a single time; less than 8.5% belongs to the top ten. The specimen sequenced was blood. The receptor source for this set is a man aged 60 to 75 in good health.

This chain uses TRBV18 with TRBJ2-7; D is ambiguous. Per the germline V gene, CDR1 is KGHSH and CDR2 is LQKENI. The CDR3 sequence is 15 residues long. With 0 bases removed from V and 1 base from J, the gap between germline ends came to 10 bases. CDR3 nucleotide sequence: TGTGCCAGCTCACCACCGGCACGTACTTCCTACGAGCAGTACTTC. Translation: CASSPPARTSYEQYF.

A single count supports this clone. The V and J genes are TRBV6-2 or TRBV6-3 and TRBJ2-3; D is ambiguous. Per germline, CDR1 MNHEY and CDR2 SVGEGT. V lost 6 bases and J 1 base, leaving 8 bases between the germline ends. The CDR3 is 13 amino acids. CDR3 nucleotides: TGTGCCAGCAGCCACCTGGGCACAGATACGCAGTATTTT. It encodes CASSHLGTDTQYF.

The CDR3 here is CASSTGTGGGGYTF. The DNA for the CDR3 is TGTGCCAGCAGCACCGGGACAGGGGGCGGTGGCTACACCTTC. The chain carries TRBV7-9 and TRBJ1-2; the match to TRBD1 covers 12 bases. V gave up 5 bases and J gave up 7 bases; unmatched junction bases: 5. Germline V CDR1 and CDR2: SEHNR, FQNEAQ (reference sequence). This CDR3 has 14 residues.

Remarks on this clone: Distinct nucleotide sequences in the sample also encode this CDR3. The chain carries TRBV30 and TRBJ1-1; D is uncertain. V was trimmed by 0 bases and J by 1 base, leaving 6 bases between them. This CDR3 has 13 residues. From germline, CDR1 is GTSNPN and CDR2 SVGIG (reference sequence). CDR3 coding DNA: TGTGCCTGGAGTGTTCAGGCGAACACTGAAGCTTTCTTT. This translates into CAWSVQANTEAFF.

J is TRBJ1-3 and V is TRBV9, with no clear D. Trimming took off 0 bases at V and 0 bases at J, with 7 bases between the two ends. The CDR3 is made up of 15 amino acids. Germline V gene data show CDR1 as SGDLS and CDR2 as YYNGEE. The CDR3 loop is CASSVAPASGNTIYF. CDR3 bases: TGTGCCAGCAGCGTAGCGCCAGCCTCTGGAAACACCATATATTTT.

The chain recombines TRBV19 with TRBJ1-2; TRBD1 matches at 9 bases. CDR3 length: 15 amino acids. Germline values: CDR1 LNHDA, CDR2 SQIVND (reference sequence). Trimming removed 10 bases from V and 4 bases from J; junction bases left unmatched: 13. The CDR3 here is CATTQGARPFYGYTF. In nucleotides, the CDR3 is TGTGCCACCACACAGGGGGCGCGCCCCTTCTATGGCTACACCTTC.

The chain joins TRBV19 to TRBJ1-5; D might be TRBD1 (6 bases). The CDR3 is 16 amino acids. The germline gives CDR1 LNHDA, CDR2 SQIVND (reference sequence). Between the trimmed V and J ends, which lost 5 bases and 1 base, there was a span of 15 bases. The CDR3 sequence: CASSPRGGVSNQPQHF. In nucleotides, the CDR3 is TGTGCCAGTAGTCCCAGGGGAGGGGTAAGCAATCAGCCCCAGCATTTT.

The J gene is TRBJ2-3, the V gene TRBV18; possible D gene TRBD2, 6 bases. The germline V gene has CDR1 KGHSH and CDR2 LQKENI. The CDR3 has 14 amino acids. V lost 6 bases, J lost 5 bases, and 15 bases lay in between. Here the CDR3 reads CASSQTSSRDTQYF. CDR3 DNA sequence: TGTGCCAGCTCGCAGACTAGTTCCAGAGATACGCAGTATTTT.

This chain links TRBV18 with TRBJ2-7; D gene unclear. The ends were cut back, 2 bases at V and 7 bases at J, with 12 bases in the middle. Germline CDR1 and CDR2: KGHSH and LQKENI. This CDR3 has 13 residues. The CDR3 protein is CASSPELTGEQYF. The DNA for the CDR3 is TGTGCCAGCTCACCAGAGCTGACCGGGGAGCAGTACTTC.

The chain has TRBV10-3 and TRBJ1-1; the D is unclear. Germline V gene lookup returns CDR1 ENHRY and CDR2 SYGVKD. CDR3 length equals 13 residues. V lost 4 bases to trimming and J lost 0 bases, with 6 bases between them. The CDR3 nucleotides read TGTGCCATCAGTGCGGCTATGAACACTGAAGCTTTCTTT. Amino acids: CAISAAMNTEAFF.

The chain uses TRBV7-2 and TRBJ1-5; 7 bases are a match to TRBD1. The CDR3 sequence is 16 residues long. J lost 10 bases, V lost 1 base, and 13 bases had no gene match. CDR1 and CDR2 (germline): SGHTA, FQGNSA. The CDR3 spells CASSLVAGQGVYPQHF. As DNA, the CDR3 is TGTGCCAGCAGCTTAGTTGCGGGCCAGGGGGTTTATCCCCAGCATTTT. The full variable domain, completed using reference TRBV7-2 and TRBJ1-5, is GAGVSQSPSNKVTEKGKDVELRCDPISGHTALYWYRQSLGQGLEFLIYFQGNSAPDKSGLPSDRFSAERTGGSVSTLTIQRTQQEDSAVYLCASSLVAGQGVYPQHFGDGTRLSIL.

The sample holds one count of this clone. The V call is TRBV7-9, the J call TRBJ1-3, with D perhaps TRBD1 (6 bases). CDR3 length: 13 amino acids. V was pared by 6 bases and J by 2 bases, with 8 bases between. CDR1 and CDR2 from the germline V gene are SEHNR and FQNEAQ (reference sequence). DNA of the CDR3: TGTGCCAGCAGGGAGGGGGCTGGAAACACCATATATTTT. Translating it yields CASREGAGNTIYF.

The V call is TRBV29-1, the J call TRBJ1-2; 9 bases align to TRBD1. This CDR3 has 14 amino acids. Germline CDR1 is SQVTM and CDR2 is ANQGSEA. V shed 6 bases and J 6 bases; nucleotides not matched to a gene: 11. CDR3 amino acids: CSVGWGQGKNGYTF. The CDR3 nucleotides are TGCAGCGTGGGATGGGGACAGGGAAAAAATGGCTACACCTTC.

In this sample, this clone turned up once. The J gene is TRBJ2-7, the V gene TRBV10-3, with 8 bases aligning to TRBD1. The CDR3 length is 16 residues. V shed 0 bases, J shed 2 bases, and the junction held 6 bases outside the gene matches. Germline lookup yields CDR1 ENHRY and CDR2 SYGVKD. The CDR3 loop reads CAISESPGQVTYEQYF. As DNA, the CDR3 is TGTGCCATCAGTGAGTCACCGGGACAGGTGACCTACGAGCAGTACTTC.

V is TRBV5-1 and J is TRBJ2-6; D gene unclear. Germline assignment: CDR1 SGHRS and CDR2 YFSETQ. V lost 0 bases and J 2 bases, leaving 3 bases between the germline ends. The CDR3 runs to 14 residues. Written as DNA, the CDR3 is TGCGCCAGCAGCTTGGTCGCTGGGGCCAACGTCCTGACTTTC. Amino acid sequence: CASSLVAGANVLTF.

The chain has TRBV29-1 and TRBJ1-1; 9 nucleotides agree with TRBD1. Germline-derived CDR1 and CDR2 are SQVTM and ANQGSEA. The CDR3 loop spans 13 amino acids. V shed 7 bases and J 3 bases; nucleotides not matched to a gene: 6. The CDR3 loop reads CSATGQGDTEAFF. The CDR3 DNA is TGCAGCGCAACGGGACAGGGTGACACTGAAGCTTTCTTT. Filled out from reference TRBV29-1 and TRBJ1-1, the complete variable domain reads SAVISQKPSRDICQRGTSLTIQCQVDSQVTMMFWYRQQPGQSLTLIATANQGSEATYESGFVIDKFPISRPNLTFSTLTVSNMSPEDSSIYLCSATGQGDTEAFFGQGTRLTVV.

V usage is TRBV7-9 and J usage is TRBJ1-4, with no clear D. The CDR3 runs 16 residues. Germline assignment: CDR1 SEHNR and CDR2 FQNEAQ (reference sequence). V was shortened by 5 bases and J by 0 bases, with 13 bases between the two germline ends. This chain's CDR3 is CASSPRQSTTNEKLFF. The CDR3 nucleotides are TGTGCCAGCAGCCCCCGTCAGTCTACAACTAATGAAAAACTGTTTTTT.

The chain couples TRBV19 to TRBJ1-2; perhaps TRBD1 as D (6 bases). Trimming pared 4 bases from V and 2 bases from J, leaving 17 bases between. CDR3 length: 16 residues. Germline V gene data show CDR1 as LNHDA and CDR2 as SQIVND (reference sequence). CDR3 nucleotides: TGTGCCAGTAGTACTCAAACAGGAGGGGGGAACTATGGCTACACCTTC. This codes for CASSTQTGGGNYGYTF.

CDR3 amino acids: CSGRDRLNTEAFF. The CDR3 DNA is TGCAGCGGGCGGGACCGTCTGAACACTGAAGCTTTCTTT. The chain combines TRBV29-1 with TRBJ1-1; D is perhaps TRBD1 (5 bases). V gave up 7 bases and J gave up 0 bases, with 12 bases separating them. Germline-derived CDR1 and CDR2 are SQVTM and ANQGSEA. The CDR3 contains 13 residues.

Here the CDR3 DNA reads TGTGCCAGCGGCCGACCATCTGCAACTAATGAAAAACTGTTTTTT. This codes for CASGRPSATNEKLFF. The V call is TRBV28, the J call TRBJ1-4; D unclear. The CDR3 length is 15 residues. Trimming stripped 8 bases from V and 0 bases from J, with 13 bases between. Germline V CDR1 and CDR2: MDHEN, SYDVKM.

The gene calls are TRBV7-6 and TRBJ2-2, with D perhaps TRBD2 (6 bases). Germline loops: CDR1 SGHVS, CDR2 FNYEAQ. The CDR3 spans 15 residues. Trimming removed 5 bases at V and 2 bases at J, with 12 bases between. The CDR3 loop reads CASSVTGVNTGELFF. The CDR3 DNA is TGTGCCAGCAGCGTGACGGGGGTCAACACCGGGGAGCTGTTTTTT.

The rearrangement uses TRBV5-1 and TRBJ1-2; the match to TRBD1 covers 8 bases. The CDR3 runs to 12 residues. CDR1 is SGHRS, CDR2 YFSETQ, per germline. The ends lost 4 bases at V and 8 bases at J; junction bases unmatched: 4. The CDR3 spells CASSPTGAGYTF. CDR3 DNA: TGCGCCAGCAGCCCGACAGGGGCCGGCTACACCTTC.

This clone showed up just once. V usage is TRBV5-6 and J usage is TRBJ2-3; D not certain. Trimming cost V 1 base and J 5 bases, with 11 bases left between them. The CDR3 sequence is 14 residues long. Per germline, CDR1 SGHDT and CDR2 YYEEEE. The CDR3, as DNA: TGTGCCAGCAGCTTGAGAAGGGAAGGAGATACGCAGTATTTT. Amino acid sequence: CASSLRREGDTQYF.

The chain recombines TRBV5-1 with TRBJ1-1; 7 nucleotides agree with TRBD1. J was trimmed by 4 bases and V by 2 bases; bases with no gene match: 8. CDR1 SGHRS and CDR2 YFSETQ come from the germline V gene. CDR3 length: 15 amino acids. The CDR3 protein is CASSFLTGTTTEAFF. The CDR3 DNA reads TGCGCCAGCAGCTTCCTGACAGGGACAACCACTGAAGCTTTCTTT.

The rearrangement uses TRBV6-5 and TRBJ1-2; D gene uncertain. V lost 2 bases and J lost 4, with 5 bases in between. This CDR3 spans 12 amino acids. Germline CDR1 MNHEY, CDR2 SVGAGI. The CDR3 loop reads CASSYSPYGYTF. In nucleotides, the CDR3 is TGTGCCAGCAGTTACAGCCCCTATGGCTACACCTTC.

The V call is TRBV28, the J call TRBJ2-1; D not certain. From germline, CDR1 is MDHEN and CDR2 SYDVKM. V shed 2 bases and J shed 0 bases, with 5 bases lying between them. The CDR3 spans 14 residues. CDR3 amino acids: CASSLAPSYNEQFF. The CDR3 DNA follows: TGTGCCAGCAGTTTAGCACCCTCCTACAATGAGCAGTTCTTC. Full variable domain (remainder filled in from reference TRBV28 and TRBJ2-1): DVKVTQSSRYLVKRTGEKVFLECVQDMDHENMFWYRQDPGLGLRLIYFSYDVKMKEKGDIPEGYSVSREKKERFSLILESASTNQTSMYLCASSLAPSYNEQFFGPGTRLTVL.